This T cell receptor (beta chain) came from a study of T-cell reconstitution after alpha-beta-depleted transplantation in children. TCRbeta library preparation incorporated unique molecular identifiers. MiXCR, applied by TCRdb to the PCR reads, yields one record per CDR3 protein. This table has about 870,000 distinct CDR3 sequences, about 15% appearing once. The clonotype originates from a male patient aged 10 to 17 who had a stem cell transplant for acute lymphoblastic leukemia, so the T cells may come from the graft donor. The input for sequencing was PBMCs, mostly from graft donor cells, taken 360 days after TCRalphabeta/CD19-depleted stem cell transplant.

DNA of the CDR3: TGCGCCAGCCGGAGAACAGATACAGATACGCAGTATTTT. Amino acids: CASRRTDTDTQYF. This chain connects TRBV5-1 to TRBJ2-3; D gene unclear. V was pared by 7 bases and J by 3 bases, with 12 bases between. The CDR3 runs to 13 residues. Germline assignment: CDR1 SGHRS and CDR2 YFSETQ.